Below are 8 T cell receptor beta chains sequenced from a single sample in a study of CD8+ T cells in alopecia areata. cDNA serving as the sequencing template came from extracted, reverse transcribed RNA. Sequencing was performed with immunoSEQ multiplex PCR; in TCRdb, only in-frame clones are kept and a portion is missing. The sample consists of about 190,000 clones, 60% of them appearing once. Regarding treatment: oral pan-JAK inhibitor, 5-10 mg twice daily. The specimen was CD4+ T cells sorted from blood, collected at week 24, from a patient treated with tofacitinib. These receptors came from a human donor with alopecia areata.

The chain couples TRBV29-1 to TRBJ2-5, with 8 bases that match TRBD2. The CDR3 is made up of 15 amino acids. Germline V lookup: CDR1 SQVTM, CDR2 ANQGSEA. V was pared by 3 bases and J by 0 bases, with 6 bases of the junction left unmatched. Here the CDR3 reads CSVDYRTSHQETQYF. CDR3 coding DNA: TGCAGCGTTGATTATCGGACTAGCCACCAAGAGACCCAGTACTTC.

This clone was found many times. Distinct nucleotide sequences in the sample also encode this CDR3. J is TRBJ1-1 and V is TRBV29-1, with TRBD1 as a possible D gene (5 bases). Germline V CDR1 and CDR2: SQVTM, ANQGSEA. There are 13 residues in the CDR3. V was clipped by 4 bases and J by 0 bases, with 9 bases between them. CDR3 coding DNA: TGCAGCGTTGTGGGCAGGGTGAACACTGAAGCTTTCTTT. This gives the protein CSVVGRVNTEAFF.

This clone was detected a few times. This chain connects TRBV5-1 to TRBJ2-5, with D perhaps TRBD1 (5 bases). Germline-derived CDR1 and CDR2 are SGHRS and YFSETQ. Trimming stripped 1 base from V and 4 bases from J, with 14 bases between. This CDR3 is built from 15 residues. The DNA for the CDR3 is TGCGCCAGCAGCTTGAGGGCGGCAAGGGGAGAGACCCAGTACTTC. Translating gives CASSLRAARGETQYF.

The V gene is TRBV30, the J gene TRBJ2-2; perhaps TRBD2 as D (6 bases). Per the germline V gene, CDR1 is GTSNPN and CDR2 is SVGIG (reference sequence). The CDR3 covers 16 residues. Trimming cost V 2 bases and J 5 bases, with 18 bases left between them. In DNA, the CDR3 is TGTGCCTGGAGTCCCCCCCCCGGGGGATGGACCGGGGAGCTGTTTTTT. Residues: CAWSPPPGGWTGELFF.

This sequence joins TRBV25-1 and TRBJ1-2, with D unclear. This CDR3 contains 13 residues. Trimming cost V 1 base and J 4 bases, with 7 bases left between them. Germline CDR1 reads MGHDK; CDR2 reads SYGVNS. CDR3 DNA: TGTGCCAGCAGTGAATCGAACGGCTATGGCTACACCTTC. Amino acid sequence: CASSESNGYGYTF.

Comments on this clone: One junction end does not reproduce the germline sequence, and a read error may be involved. The J gene is TRBJ2-7, the V gene TRBV6-1; 7 bases are shared with TRBD2. The CDR3 has 14 amino acids. Germline V gene sequence: CDR1 MNHNS, CDR2 SASEGT. The CDR3 region has the DNA TGTGCCAGCAGTGAATTAGGAAGGGACTACGAGCAATACTTC. Protein: CASSELGRDYEQYF.

This chain links TRBV7-2 with TRBJ2-5, with 12 bases aligning to TRBD2. The ends lost 2 bases at V and 1 base at J; junction bases unmatched: 5. This CDR3 is built from 17 residues. Per germline, CDR1 SGHTA and CDR2 FQGNSA. The CDR3 loop reads CASSLLGLAGPQETQYF. CDR3 DNA: TGTGCCAGCAGCTTATTAGGACTAGCGGGACCCCAAGAGACCCAGTACTTC. Combining the CDR3 with reference TRBV7-2 and TRBJ2-5 gives the whole variable domain GAGVSQSPSNKVTEKGKDVELRCDPISGHTALYWYRQSLGQGLEFLIYFQGNSAPDKSGLPSDRFSAERTGGSVSTLTIQRTQQEDSAVYLCASSLLGLAGPQETQYFGPGTRLLVL.

J is TRBJ1-2 and V is TRBV2, with D possibly TRBD1 on 6 matching bases. The germline V and J ends were trimmed by 0 bases and 5 bases, with 13 bases remaining between them. Germline CDR1 reads SNHLY; CDR2 reads FYNNEI. The CDR3 length is 15 residues. Written as DNA, the CDR3 is TGTGCCAGCAGTGAAGCTAGACAGGAGTATTATGGCTACACCTTC. Protein: CASSEARQEYYGYTF. Drawing the rest from reference TRBV2 and TRBJ1-2, the complete variable domain is EPEVTQTPSHQVTQMGQEVILRCVPISNHLYFYWYRQILGQKVEFLVSFYNNEISEKSEIFDDQFSVERPDGSNFTLKIRSTKLEDSAMYFCASSEARQEYYGYTFGSGTRLTVV.